This TCR beta chain was sequenced during a study of Ad26.COV2.S vaccination and SARS-CoV-2 variants. Study context: Intramuscular Ad26.COV2.S at 5x10^10 or 1x10^11 viral particles.

Treatment indicated: roughly 20 received Ad26.COV2.S at low or high dose, single or two shots; about 5 received placebo; per-sample allocation not given. Samples came from day 63 after the first vaccine or placebo injection. The donor was a Boston adult aged 18-55 years. This CDR3 contains 16 residues. The germline CDR1 and CDR2 sequences are KGHDR and SFDVKD. Trimming cost V 5 bases and J 5 bases, with 18 bases left between them. As for this clone: Its cognate antigen is unknown.

Points from the study as a whole: Spike-specific responses of CD8+ and CD4+ T cells were reported to display substantial breadth after vaccination. Vaccine and placebo recipients had comparable breadth of non-spike TCRs.

Sequencing used immunoSEQ multiplex PCR; TCRdb keeps in-frame clones, though not all of them. The sample lists about 410,000 clones; more than 85% were seen once. The material sequenced was peripheral blood, taken in a trial of Ad26.COV2.S vaccine versus placebo. The chain joins TRBV24-1 to TRBJ2-1; D possibly uses TRBD1 or TRBD2 (5 bases each). The receptor was isolated from a person aged 18-65 years who received the Ad26.COV2.S COVID-19 vaccine or a placebo. CDR3 protein: CATSVVGSWGNNEQFF. DNA of the CDR3: TGTGCCACCAGTGTGGTTGGTTCGTGGGGGAACAATGAGCAGTTCTTC.